The 14 T cell receptor beta chains below all came from one sample that was sequenced in a study of CD8+ T cells in alopecia areata. In each case, RNA was isolated and then reverse transcribed into cDNA as the sequencing template. Assay: immunoSEQ multiplex PCR; the TCRdb copy retains only in-frame clones and omits some. The sample consists of 150,000 or so clones, approximately 49% of them appearing once. The sequencing here drew on CD8+ T cells sorted from blood, taken at week 0. These receptor sequences come from a human donor with alopecia areata.

CDR3 loop: CAWAGYGYTF. The DNA of the CDR3 is TGTGCCTGGGCAGGATATGGCTACACCTTC. The chain uses TRBV30 and TRBJ1-2; D gene unclear. The CDR3 runs 10 residues. The germline V gene encodes CDR1 GTSNPN and CDR2 SVGIG (reference sequence). V gave up 5 bases and J gave up 5 bases, with 6 bases separating them. Based on the CDR3 plus reference TRBV30 and TRBJ1-2, the full variable domain is SQTIHQWPATLVQPVGSPLSLECTVEGTSNPNLYWYRQAAGRGLQLLFYSVGIGQISSEVPQNLSASRPQDRQFILSSKKLLLSDSGFYLCAWAGYGYTFGSGTRLTVV.

The rearrangement uses TRBV4-1 and TRBJ1-2; 7 bases agree with TRBD1. The V gene's germline CDR1 is MGHRA and CDR2 YSYEKL. The CDR3 consists of 16 residues. V was clipped by 8 bases and J by 7 bases; unmatched bases: 19. The CDR3: CASSPESRDSPVGYTF. The CDR3 nucleotides are TGCGCCAGCTCGCCAGAAAGCCGGGACAGCCCGGTTGGCTACACCTTC.

This clone has a handful of counts. J is TRBJ2-1 and V is TRBV6-4; D remains unclear. CDR1 is MRHNA and CDR2 is SNTAGT in the germline V gene. This CDR3 has 13 amino acids. The V end was cut by 3 bases, the J end by 10 bases, with 13 bases between. In nucleotides, the CDR3 is TGTGCCAGCAGTGATTCACACTATGGCGAGCAGTTCTTC. Protein: CASSDSHYGEQFF.

V and J are TRBV30 and TRBJ1-3; D not resolved. Per germline, CDR1 GTSNPN and CDR2 SVGIG (reference sequence). This CDR3 has 14 amino acids. V gave up 1 base and J gave up 4 bases, with 11 bases separating them. The CDR3 nucleotides read TGTGCCTGGAGTGATGACTCGAGGGGAAACACCATATATTTT. Its translation is CAWSDDSRGNTIYF.

This clone turned up a few times. The rearrangement links TRBV30 to TRBJ1-3; 7 bases are shared with TRBD1. The CDR3 contains 14 residues. Trimming removed 5 bases from V and 8 bases from J; junction bases left unmatched: 12. CDR1 is GTSNPN and CDR2 is SVGIG in the germline V gene (reference sequence). The CDR3 here is CAWGGGTGEDTIYF. The DNA of the CDR3 is TGTGCCTGGGGTGGAGGCACAGGGGAGGACACCATATATTTT.

In DNA, the CDR3 is TGTGCCTGGGCAAGTAATTCACCCCTCCACTTT. It translates to CAWASNSPLHF. The chain employs TRBV30 and TRBJ1-6, with D unresolved. Trimming stripped 5 bases from V and 6 bases from J, with 5 bases between. This CDR3 is 11 amino acids long. Germline CDR1 is GTSNPN and CDR2 is SVGIG (reference sequence).

This clone was detected only a few times. The chain recombines TRBV6-5 with TRBJ2-7, with no clear D. This CDR3 is 11 amino acids long. Germline CDR1 and CDR2: MNHEY and SVGAGI. Trimming removed 4 bases at V and 4 bases at J, with 5 bases between. For the CDR3, the DNA is TGTGCCAGCAGTTTCGGGTACGAGCAGTACTTC. Translating it yields CASSFGYEQYF.

This clone has only a few counts. The rearrangement uses TRBV27 and TRBJ2-5; D gene uncertain. V lost 10 bases to trimming and J lost 1 base, with 13 bases between them. The germline CDR1 and CDR2 sequences are MNHEY and SMNVEV (reference sequence). The CDR3 is 13 residues long. CDR3 DNA sequence: TGTGCCACCTCGGAACGGCTCCAAGAGACCCAGTACTTC. Protein product: CATSERLQETQYF.

The chain joins TRBV7-2 to TRBJ2-3, with 13 nucleotides matching TRBD2. Trimming at V came to 4 bases and at J to 5 bases, leaving 6 bases not matched to a gene. Germline V gene lookup returns CDR1 SGHTA and CDR2 FQGNSA. This CDR3 contains 16 residues. CDR3 sequence reads: CASSSGLAGVGDTQYF. The CDR3 bases are TGTGCCAGCAGCTCTGGACTAGCGGGGGTGGGAGATACGCAGTATTTT.

This clone showed up just a few times. This chain uses TRBV7-9 with TRBJ1-2; D not certain. V lost 2 bases to trimming and J lost 8 bases, with 21 bases between them. The CDR3 has 16 amino acids. Germline V lookup: CDR1 SEHNR, CDR2 FQNEAQ (reference sequence). The CDR3 coding sequence is TGTGCCAGCAGCTTAAATGCCGGGCAGGCGGCGTGGGGCTACACCTTC. Protein: CASSLNAGQAAWGYTF.

This clone was picked up a small number of times. The genes are TRBV30 and TRBJ2-7, with D possibly TRBD2 on 5 matching bases. The CDR3 totals 15 residues. Trimming removed 3 bases from V and 0 bases from J, with 15 bases in between. Per germline, CDR1 GTSNPN and CDR2 SVGIG (reference sequence). Here the CDR3 reads CAWRLRAGRSYEQYF. The CDR3 DNA sequence: TGTGCCTGGAGACTGCGGGCTGGTCGCTCCTACGAGCAGTACTTC.

This chain joins TRBV6-6 and TRBJ2-7; the D is unclear. V lost 6 bases, J lost 1 base, and 7 bases lay in between. The CDR3 sequence is 12 residues long. Germline V gives CDR1 MNHNY, CDR2 SVGAGI (reference sequence). CDR3 region: CASSTRSYEQYF. The DNA of the CDR3 is TGTGCCAGCAGCACCCGGTCCTACGAGCAGTACTTC.

This clone was seen a few times. V and J are TRBV5-6 and TRBJ1-2; 7 nucleotides match TRBD1. CDR3 size: 12 residues. V lost 3 bases, J lost 8 bases, and 4 bases stayed unmatched. CDR1 is SGHDT, CDR2 YYEEEE, per germline. The CDR3 DNA sequence: TGTGCCAGCAGCTCACAGGGGTTGGGCTACACCTTC. Amino acid sequence: CASSSQGLGYTF.

This rearrangement joins TRBV30 to TRBJ2-5; the match to TRBD2 covers 13 bases. Germline V gene lookup returns CDR1 GTSNPN and CDR2 SVGIG (reference sequence). The ends lost 5 bases at V and 7 bases at J; junction bases unmatched: 10. CDR3 length: 15 residues. In DNA form, the CDR3 reads TGTGCCTGGTCATCACTAGCGGGGGGGTCCAGGACCCAGTACTTC. Translating gives CAWSSLAGGSRTQYF.